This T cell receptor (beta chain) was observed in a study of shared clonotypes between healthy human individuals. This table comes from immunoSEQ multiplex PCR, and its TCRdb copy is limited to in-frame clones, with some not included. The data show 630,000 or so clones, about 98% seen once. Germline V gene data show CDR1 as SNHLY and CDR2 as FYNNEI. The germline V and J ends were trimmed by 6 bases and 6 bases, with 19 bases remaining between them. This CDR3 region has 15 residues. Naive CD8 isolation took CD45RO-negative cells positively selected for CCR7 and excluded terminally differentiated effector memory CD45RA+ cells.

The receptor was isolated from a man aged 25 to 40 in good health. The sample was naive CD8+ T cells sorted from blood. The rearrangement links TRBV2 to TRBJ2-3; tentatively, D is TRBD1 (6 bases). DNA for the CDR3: TGTGCCAGCAGGCAAGGACAGACACATTGGGATACGCAGTATTTT. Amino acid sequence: CASRQGQTHWDTQYF. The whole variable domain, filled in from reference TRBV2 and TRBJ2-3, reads EPEVTQTPSHQVTQMGQEVILRCVPISNHLYFYWYRQILGQKVEFLVSFYNNEISEKSEIFDDQFSVERPDGSNFTLKIRSTKLEDSAMYFCASRQGQTHWDTQYFGPGTRLTVL.